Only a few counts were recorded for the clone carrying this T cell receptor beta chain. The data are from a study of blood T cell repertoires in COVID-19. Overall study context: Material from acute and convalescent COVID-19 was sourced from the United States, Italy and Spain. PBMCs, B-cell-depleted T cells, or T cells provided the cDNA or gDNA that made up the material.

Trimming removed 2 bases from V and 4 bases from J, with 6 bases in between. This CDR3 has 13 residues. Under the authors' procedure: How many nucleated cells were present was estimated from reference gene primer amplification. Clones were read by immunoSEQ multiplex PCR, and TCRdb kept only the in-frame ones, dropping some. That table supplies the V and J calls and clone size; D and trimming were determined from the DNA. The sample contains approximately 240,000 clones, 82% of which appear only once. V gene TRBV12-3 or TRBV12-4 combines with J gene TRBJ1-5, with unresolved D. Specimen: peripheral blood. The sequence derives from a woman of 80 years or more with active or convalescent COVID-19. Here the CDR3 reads CASSLLANQPQHF. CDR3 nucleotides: TGTGCCAGCAGTTTATTGGCAAATCAGCCCCAGCATTTT.